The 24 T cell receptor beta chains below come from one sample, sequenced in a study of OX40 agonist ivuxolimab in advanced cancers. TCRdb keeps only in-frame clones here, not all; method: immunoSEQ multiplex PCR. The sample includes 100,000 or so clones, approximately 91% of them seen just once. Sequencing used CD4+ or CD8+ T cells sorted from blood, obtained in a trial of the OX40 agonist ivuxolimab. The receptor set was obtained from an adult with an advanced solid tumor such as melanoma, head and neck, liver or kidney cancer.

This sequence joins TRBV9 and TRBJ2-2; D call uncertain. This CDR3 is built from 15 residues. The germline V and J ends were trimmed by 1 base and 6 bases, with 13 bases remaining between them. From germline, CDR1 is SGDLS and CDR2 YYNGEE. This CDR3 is CASSVTPLNPGELFF. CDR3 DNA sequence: TGTGCCAGCAGCGTAACTCCTCTCAACCCCGGGGAGCTGTTTTTT.

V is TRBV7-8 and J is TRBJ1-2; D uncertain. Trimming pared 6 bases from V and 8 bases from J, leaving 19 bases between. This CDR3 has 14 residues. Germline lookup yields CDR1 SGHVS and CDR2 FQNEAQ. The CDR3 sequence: CASSWYGWRSGYTF. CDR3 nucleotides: TGTGCCAGCAGTTGGTACGGGTGGAGATCGGGCTACACCTTC.

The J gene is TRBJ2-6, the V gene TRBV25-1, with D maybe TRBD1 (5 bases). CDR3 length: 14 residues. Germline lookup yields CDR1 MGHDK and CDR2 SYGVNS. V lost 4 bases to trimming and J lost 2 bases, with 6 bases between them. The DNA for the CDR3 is TGTGCCAGCAGTGCAGGGACTGGGGCCAACGTCCTGACTTTC. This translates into CASSAGTGANVLTF.

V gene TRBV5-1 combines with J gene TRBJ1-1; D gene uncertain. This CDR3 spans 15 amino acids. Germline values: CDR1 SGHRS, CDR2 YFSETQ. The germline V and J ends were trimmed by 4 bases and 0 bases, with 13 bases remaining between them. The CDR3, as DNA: TGCGCCAGCAGCCTCACCGGTACCATGAACACTGAAGCTTTCTTT. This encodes CASSLTGTMNTEAFF.

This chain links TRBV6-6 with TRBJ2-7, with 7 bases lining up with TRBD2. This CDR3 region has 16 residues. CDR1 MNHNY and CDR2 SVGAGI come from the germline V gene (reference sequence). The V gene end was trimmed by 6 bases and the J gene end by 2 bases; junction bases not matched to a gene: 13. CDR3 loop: CASRPASKGLTYEQYF. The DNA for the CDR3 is TGTGCCAGCAGACCCGCTTCAAAGGGACTAACCTACGAGCAGTACTTC.

CDR3 in amino acids: CASSVGGTGDYEQYF. The CDR3 DNA reads as TGTGCCAGCAGCGTAGGTGGGACAGGGGATTACGAGCAGTACTTC. The chain recombines TRBV9 with TRBJ2-7, with 10 bases aligning to TRBD1. There are 15 residues in the CDR3. CDR1 and CDR2 (germline): SGDLS, YYNGEE. The V and J ends lost 0 bases and 4 bases, in that order; junction bases with no gene match: 4.

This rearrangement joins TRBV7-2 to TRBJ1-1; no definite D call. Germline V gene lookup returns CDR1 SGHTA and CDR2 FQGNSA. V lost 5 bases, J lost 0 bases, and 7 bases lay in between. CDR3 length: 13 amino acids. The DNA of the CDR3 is TGTGCCAGCAGCCACACAGTGAACACTGAAGCTTTCTTT. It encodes CASSHTVNTEAFF.

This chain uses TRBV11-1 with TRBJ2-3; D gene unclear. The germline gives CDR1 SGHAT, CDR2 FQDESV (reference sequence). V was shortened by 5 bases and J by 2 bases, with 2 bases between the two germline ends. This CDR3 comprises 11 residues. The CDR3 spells CASSVTDTQYF. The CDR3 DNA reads TGTGCCAGCAGCGTCACAGATACGCAGTATTTT.

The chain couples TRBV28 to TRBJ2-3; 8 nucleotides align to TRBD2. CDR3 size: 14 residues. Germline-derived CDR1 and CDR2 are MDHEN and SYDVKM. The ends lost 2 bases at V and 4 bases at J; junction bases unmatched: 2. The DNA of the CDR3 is TGTGCCAGCAGTTTAGCGGGGGGCCCAGATACGCAGTATTTT. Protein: CASSLAGGPDTQYF.

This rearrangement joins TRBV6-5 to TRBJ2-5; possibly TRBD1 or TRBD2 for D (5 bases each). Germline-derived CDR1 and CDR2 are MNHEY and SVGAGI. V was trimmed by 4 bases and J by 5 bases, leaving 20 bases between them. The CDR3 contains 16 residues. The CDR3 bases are TGTGCCAGCAGTTCCTGGGACGCCCCGGCCCTGGAGACCCAGTACTTC. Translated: CASSSWDAPALETQYF.

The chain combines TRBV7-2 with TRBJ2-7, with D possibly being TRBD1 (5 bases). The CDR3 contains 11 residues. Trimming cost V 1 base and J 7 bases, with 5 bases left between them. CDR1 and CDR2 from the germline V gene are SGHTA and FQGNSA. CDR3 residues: CASSLDREQYF. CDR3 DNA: TGTGCCAGCAGCTTAGACAGGGAGCAGTACTTC.

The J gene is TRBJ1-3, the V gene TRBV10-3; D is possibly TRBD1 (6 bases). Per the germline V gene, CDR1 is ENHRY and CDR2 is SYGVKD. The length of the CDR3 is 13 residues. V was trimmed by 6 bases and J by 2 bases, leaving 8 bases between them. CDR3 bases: TGTGCCATCAGGCGGGACACTGGAAACACCATATATTTT. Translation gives CAIRRDTGNTIYF.

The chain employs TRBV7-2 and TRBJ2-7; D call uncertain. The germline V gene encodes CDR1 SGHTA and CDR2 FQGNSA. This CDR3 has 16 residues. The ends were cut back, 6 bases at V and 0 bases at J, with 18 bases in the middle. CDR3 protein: CASSYDMPAISYEQYF. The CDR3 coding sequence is TGTGCCAGCAGTTATGATATGCCAGCCATCTCCTACGAGCAGTACTTC.

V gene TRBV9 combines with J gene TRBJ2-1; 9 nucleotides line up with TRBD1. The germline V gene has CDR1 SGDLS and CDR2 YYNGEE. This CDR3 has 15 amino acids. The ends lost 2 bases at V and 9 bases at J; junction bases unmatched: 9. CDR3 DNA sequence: TGTGCCAGCAGCGTGAGGGGACAGGGCGATGGTGAGCAGTTCTTC. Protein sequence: CASSVRGQGDGEQFF.

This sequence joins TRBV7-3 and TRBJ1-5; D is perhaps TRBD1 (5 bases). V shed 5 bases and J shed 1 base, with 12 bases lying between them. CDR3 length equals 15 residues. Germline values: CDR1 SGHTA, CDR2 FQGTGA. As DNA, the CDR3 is TGTGCCAGCAGCGAAGAAACAGGAAGCAATCAGCCCCAGCATTTT. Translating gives CASSEETGSNQPQHF.

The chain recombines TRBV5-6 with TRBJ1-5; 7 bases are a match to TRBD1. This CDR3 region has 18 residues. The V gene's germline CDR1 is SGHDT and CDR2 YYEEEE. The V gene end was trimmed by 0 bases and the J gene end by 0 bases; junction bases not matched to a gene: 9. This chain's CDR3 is CASSLGRDRVYSNQPQHF. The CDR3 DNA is TGTGCCAGCAGCTTGGGTCGGGACAGAGTCTATAGCAATCAGCCCCAGCATTTT.

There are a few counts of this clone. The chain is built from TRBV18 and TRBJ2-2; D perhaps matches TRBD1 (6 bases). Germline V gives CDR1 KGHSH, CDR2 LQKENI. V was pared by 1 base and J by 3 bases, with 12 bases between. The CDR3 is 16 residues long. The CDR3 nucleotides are TGTGCCAGCTCACCACGTGGCAGGGGAGACACCGGGGAGCTGTTTTTT. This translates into CASSPRGRGDTGELFF.

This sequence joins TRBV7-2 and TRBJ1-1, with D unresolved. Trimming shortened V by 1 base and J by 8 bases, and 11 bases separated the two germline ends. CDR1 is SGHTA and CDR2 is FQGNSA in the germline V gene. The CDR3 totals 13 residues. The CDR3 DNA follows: TGTGCCAGCAGCTTAGTGGGCGCAGGAGAAGCTTTCTTT. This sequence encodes CASSLVGAGEAFF.

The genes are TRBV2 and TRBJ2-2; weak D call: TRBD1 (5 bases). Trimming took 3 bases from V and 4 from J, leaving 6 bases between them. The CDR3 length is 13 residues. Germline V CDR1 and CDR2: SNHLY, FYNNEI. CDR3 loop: CASSDQGTGELFF. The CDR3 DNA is TGTGCCAGCAGTGACCAGGGCACCGGGGAGCTGTTTTTT.

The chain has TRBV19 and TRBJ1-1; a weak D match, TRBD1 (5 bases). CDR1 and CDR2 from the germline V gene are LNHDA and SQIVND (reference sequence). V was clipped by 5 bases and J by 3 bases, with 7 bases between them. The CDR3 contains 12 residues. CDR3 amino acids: CASSGQYTEAFF. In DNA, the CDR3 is TGTGCCAGTAGTGGACAATACACTGAAGCTTTCTTT.

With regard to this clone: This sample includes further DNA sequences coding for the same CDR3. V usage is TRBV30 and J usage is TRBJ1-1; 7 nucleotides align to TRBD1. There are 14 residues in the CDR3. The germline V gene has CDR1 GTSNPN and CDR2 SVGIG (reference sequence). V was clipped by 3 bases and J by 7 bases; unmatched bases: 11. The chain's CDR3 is CAWSVLDREIEAFF. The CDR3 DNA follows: TGTGCCTGGAGCGTACTAGACAGGGAAATTGAAGCTTTCTTT.

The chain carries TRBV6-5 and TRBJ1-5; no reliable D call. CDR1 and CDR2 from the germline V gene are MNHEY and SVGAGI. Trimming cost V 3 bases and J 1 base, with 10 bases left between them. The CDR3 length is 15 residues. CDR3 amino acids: CASSYKQGSNQPQHF. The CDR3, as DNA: TGTGCCAGCAGTTATAAACAAGGGAGCAATCAGCCCCAGCATTTT.

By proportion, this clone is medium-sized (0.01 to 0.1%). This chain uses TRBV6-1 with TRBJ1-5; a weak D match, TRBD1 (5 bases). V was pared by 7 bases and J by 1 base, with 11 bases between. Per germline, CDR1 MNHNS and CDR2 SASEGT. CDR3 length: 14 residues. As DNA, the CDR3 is TGTGCCAGCAACCTCGGGGGGAGCAATCAGCCCCAGCATTTT. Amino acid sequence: CASNLGGSNQPQHF.

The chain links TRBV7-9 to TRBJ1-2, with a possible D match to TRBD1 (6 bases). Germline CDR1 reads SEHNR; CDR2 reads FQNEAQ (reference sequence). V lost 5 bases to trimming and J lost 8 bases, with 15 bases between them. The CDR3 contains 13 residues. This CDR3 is CASSPTGYRGYTF. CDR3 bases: TGTGCCAGCAGCCCAACAGGGTATCGCGGCTACACCTTC.